This entry lists 5 T cell receptor beta chains sequenced from one sample in a study of cytomegalovirus exposure and HLA in healthy donors. 60 Vbeta and 13 Jbeta primers were used in PCR. TCRdb's table, derived via immunoSEQ multiplex PCR, lists solely in-frame clones and lacks some. The table shows some 100,000 clones, with around three quarters occurring only once. Sequenced material: PBMCs. Source of these receptors: a man aged 50 or older in good health and CMV-seropositive.

V gene TRBV6-4 combines with J gene TRBJ1-1, with 9 positions matching TRBD1. The junction had 1 base not matched to a gene; V was cut back by 4 bases and J by 1 base. Per the germline V gene, CDR1 is MRHNA and CDR2 is SNTAGT. This CDR3 region has 14 residues. The DNA for the CDR3 is TGTGCCAGCAGTGCGGGACAGGGGAACACTGAAGCTTTCTTT. Amino acids: CASSAGQGNTEAFF.

This chain connects TRBV6-1 to TRBJ1-2, with 7 nucleotides matching TRBD1. Germline CDR1 and CDR2: MNHNS and SASEGT. This CDR3 has 16 amino acids. Unmatched junction bases numbered 13, after V lost 4 bases and J lost 5 bases. The CDR3 reads CASSAARTGGYYGYTF. The CDR3 coding sequence is TGTGCCAGCAGTGCCGCCCGGACAGGCGGTTATTATGGCTACACCTTC.

The chain employs TRBV6-1 and TRBJ1-1; D unresolved. CDR1 is MNHNS, CDR2 SASEGT, per germline. Trimming stripped 8 bases from V and 1 base from J, with 11 bases between. This CDR3 comprises 13 residues. CDR3 sequence: CASRSPGNTEAFF. The CDR3 region has the DNA TGTGCCAGCCGGTCCCCAGGGAACACTGAAGCTTTCTTT.

The table lists this clone with a few counts. The chain combines TRBV29-1 with TRBJ2-1; 7 nucleotides line up with TRBD2. The CDR3 totals 15 residues. After removal of 6 bases from V and 12 bases from J, the junction contained 20 bases not matched to a gene. The germline V gene has CDR1 SQVTM and CDR2 ANQGSEA. The CDR3 nucleotides read TGCAGCGTCGACGGTTCTAGCGGCCTCGGGGTGAGGCAGTTCTTC. It specifies CSVDGSSGLGVRQFF.

This rearrangement joins TRBV27 to TRBJ2-3; 9 bases agree with TRBD2. Unmatched junction bases numbered 13, after V lost 6 bases and J lost 3 bases. The CDR3 has 17 residues. The germline V gene encodes CDR1 MNHEY and CDR2 SMNVEV (reference sequence). CDR3 region: CASSPGGGGRGTDTQYF. Here the CDR3 DNA reads TGTGCCAGCAGCCCCGGCGGGGGCGGGAGGGGGACAGATACGCAGTATTTT.